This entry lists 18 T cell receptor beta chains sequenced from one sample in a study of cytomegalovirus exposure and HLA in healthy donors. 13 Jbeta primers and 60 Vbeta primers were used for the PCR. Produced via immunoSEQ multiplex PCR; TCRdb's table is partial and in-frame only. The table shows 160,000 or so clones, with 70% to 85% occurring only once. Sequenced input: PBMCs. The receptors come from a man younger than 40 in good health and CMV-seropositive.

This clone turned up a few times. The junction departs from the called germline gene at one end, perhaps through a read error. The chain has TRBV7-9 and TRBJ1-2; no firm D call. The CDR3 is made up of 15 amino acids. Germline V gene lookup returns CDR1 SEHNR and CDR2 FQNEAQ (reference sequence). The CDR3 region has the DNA TGTGCCAGCAGTTTAGGGCAGTCAGCTAACTATGGCTACACCTTC. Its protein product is CASSLGQSANYGYTF. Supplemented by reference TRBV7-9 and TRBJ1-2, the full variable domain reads DTGVSQNPRHKITKRGQNVTFRCDPISEHNRLYWYRQTLGQGPEFLTYFQNEAQLEKSRLLSDRFSAERPKGSFSTLEIQRTEQGDSAMYLCASSLGQSANYGYTFGSGTRLTVV.

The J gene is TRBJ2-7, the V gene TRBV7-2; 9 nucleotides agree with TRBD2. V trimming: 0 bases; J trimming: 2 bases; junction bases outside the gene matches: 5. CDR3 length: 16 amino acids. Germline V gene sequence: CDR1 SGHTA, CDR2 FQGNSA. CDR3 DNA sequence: TGTGCCAGCAGCTTAGCGCGGGGCGGGGGGGCCTACGAGCAGTACTTC. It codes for CASSLARGGGAYEQYF.

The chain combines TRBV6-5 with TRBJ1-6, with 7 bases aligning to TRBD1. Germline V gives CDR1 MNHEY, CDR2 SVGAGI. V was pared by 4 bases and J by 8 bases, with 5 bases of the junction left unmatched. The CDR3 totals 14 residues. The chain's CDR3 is CASSLEGAYSPLHF. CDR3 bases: TGTGCCAGCAGTTTAGAGGGGGCTTATTCACCCCTCCACTTT.

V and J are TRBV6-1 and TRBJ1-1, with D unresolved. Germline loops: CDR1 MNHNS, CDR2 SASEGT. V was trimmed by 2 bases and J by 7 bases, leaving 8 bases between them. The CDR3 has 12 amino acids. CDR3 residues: CASSETRVEAFF. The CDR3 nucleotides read TGTGCCAGCAGTGAAACTCGAGTTGAAGCTTTCTTT.

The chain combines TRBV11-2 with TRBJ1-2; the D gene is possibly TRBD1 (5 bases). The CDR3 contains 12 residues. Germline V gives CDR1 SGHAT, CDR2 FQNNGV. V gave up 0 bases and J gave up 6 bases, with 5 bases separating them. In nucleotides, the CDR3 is TGTGCCAGCAGCTTAGACAGGGATGGCTACACCTTC. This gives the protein CASSLDRDGYTF.

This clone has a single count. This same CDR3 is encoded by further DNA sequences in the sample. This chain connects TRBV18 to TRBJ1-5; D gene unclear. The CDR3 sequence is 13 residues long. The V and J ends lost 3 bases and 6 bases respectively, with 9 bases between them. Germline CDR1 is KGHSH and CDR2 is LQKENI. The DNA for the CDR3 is TGTGCCAGCTCACCGGGCCACCTTCAGCCCCAGCATTTT. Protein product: CASSPGHLQPQHF.

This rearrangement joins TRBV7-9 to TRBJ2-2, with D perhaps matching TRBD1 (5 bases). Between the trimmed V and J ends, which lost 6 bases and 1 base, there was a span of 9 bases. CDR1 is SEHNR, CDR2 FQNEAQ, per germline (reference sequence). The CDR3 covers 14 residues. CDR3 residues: CASSPTGNTGELFF. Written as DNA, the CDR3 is TGTGCCAGCAGTCCAACAGGGAACACCGGGGAGCTGTTTTTT.

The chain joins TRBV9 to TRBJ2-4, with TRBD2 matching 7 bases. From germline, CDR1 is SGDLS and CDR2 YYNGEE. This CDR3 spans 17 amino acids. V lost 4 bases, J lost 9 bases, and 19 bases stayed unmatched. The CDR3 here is CASSPAGGGAPVFIQYF. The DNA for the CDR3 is TGTGCCAGCAGCCCGGCGGGCGGGGGAGCTCCTGTTTTCATTCAGTACTTC.

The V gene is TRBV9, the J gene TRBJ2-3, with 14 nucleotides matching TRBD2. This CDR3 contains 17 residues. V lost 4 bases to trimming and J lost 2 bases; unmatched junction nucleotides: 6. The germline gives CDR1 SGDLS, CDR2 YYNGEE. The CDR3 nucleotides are TGTGCCAGCAGCACGGGGACTAGCGGGGGCCTCACAGATACGCAGTATTTT. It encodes CASSTGTSGGLTDTQYF.

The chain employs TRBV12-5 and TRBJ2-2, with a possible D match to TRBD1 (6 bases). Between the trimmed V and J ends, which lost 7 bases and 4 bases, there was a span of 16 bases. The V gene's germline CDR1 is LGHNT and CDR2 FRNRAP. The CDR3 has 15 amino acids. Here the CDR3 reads CASVKPQGATGELFF. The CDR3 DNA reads TGTGCTAGTGTTAAGCCACAGGGAGCCACCGGGGAGCTGTTTTTT.

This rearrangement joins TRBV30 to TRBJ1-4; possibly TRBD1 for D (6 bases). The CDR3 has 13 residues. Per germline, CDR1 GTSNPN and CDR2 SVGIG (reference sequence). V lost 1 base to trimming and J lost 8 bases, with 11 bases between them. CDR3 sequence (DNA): TGTGCCTGGAGTGCCCGAGGGGGAGAAAAACTGTTTTTT. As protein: CAWSARGGEKLFF.

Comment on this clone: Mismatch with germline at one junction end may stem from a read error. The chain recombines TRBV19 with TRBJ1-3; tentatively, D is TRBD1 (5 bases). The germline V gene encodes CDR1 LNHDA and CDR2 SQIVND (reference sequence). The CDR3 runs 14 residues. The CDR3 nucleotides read TGTGCCAGTAGTATCCGAATCCGGGACTCACTCTCAAATTTT. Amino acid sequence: CASSIRIRDSLSNF.

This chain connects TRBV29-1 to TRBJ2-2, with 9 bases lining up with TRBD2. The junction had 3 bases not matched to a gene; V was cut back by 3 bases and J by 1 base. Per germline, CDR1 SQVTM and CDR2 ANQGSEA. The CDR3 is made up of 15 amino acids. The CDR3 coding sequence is TGCAGCGTTGAGGCTAGCGGGAAGAACACCGGGGAGCTGTTTTTT. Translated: CSVEASGKNTGELFF.

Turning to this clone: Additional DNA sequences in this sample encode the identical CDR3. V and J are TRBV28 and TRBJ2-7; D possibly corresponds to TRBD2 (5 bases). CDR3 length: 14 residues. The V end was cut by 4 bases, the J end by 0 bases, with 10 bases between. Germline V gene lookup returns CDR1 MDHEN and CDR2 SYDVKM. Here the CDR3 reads CASSSSGNSYEQYF. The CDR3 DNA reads TGTGCCAGCAGTTCCTCCGGGAACTCCTACGAGCAGTACTTC.

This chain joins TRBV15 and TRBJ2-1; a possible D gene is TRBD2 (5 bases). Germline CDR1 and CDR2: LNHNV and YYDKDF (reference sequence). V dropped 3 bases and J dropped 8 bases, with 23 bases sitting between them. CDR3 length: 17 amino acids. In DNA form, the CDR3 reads TGTGCCACCAGCAGTTCGACCACTAGGTCCTGGAGACATGAGCAGTTCTTC. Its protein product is CATSSSTTRSWRHEQFF.

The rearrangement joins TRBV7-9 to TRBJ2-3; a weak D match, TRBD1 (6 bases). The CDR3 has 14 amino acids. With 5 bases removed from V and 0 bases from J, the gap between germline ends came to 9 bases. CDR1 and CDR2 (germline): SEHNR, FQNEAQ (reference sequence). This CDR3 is CASSPDSSTDTQYF. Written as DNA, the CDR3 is TGTGCCAGCAGCCCGGACAGTAGCACAGATACGCAGTATTTT.

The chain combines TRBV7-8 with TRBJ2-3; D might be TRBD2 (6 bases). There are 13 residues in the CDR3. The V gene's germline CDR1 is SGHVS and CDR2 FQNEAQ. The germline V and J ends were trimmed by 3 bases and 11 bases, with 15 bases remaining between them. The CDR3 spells CASSFTTRGEQYF. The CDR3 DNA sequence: TGTGCCAGCAGCTTTACGACTCGCGGGGAGCAGTATTTT.

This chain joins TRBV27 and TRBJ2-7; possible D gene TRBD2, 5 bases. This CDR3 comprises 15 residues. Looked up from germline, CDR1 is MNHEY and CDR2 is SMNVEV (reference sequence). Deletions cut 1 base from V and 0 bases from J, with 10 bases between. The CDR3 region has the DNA TGTGCCAGCAGTTTATACGGAGGACCCTCCTACGAGCAGTACTTC. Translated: CASSLYGGPSYEQYF.